The sequence of this T cell receptor beta chain was determined in a study of metastatic and nonmetastatic thyroid tumors. Study summary: Malignant and benign thyroid patients had repertoires compared in peripheral blood and tumor or nodule tissue.

This clone was seen repeatedly, ten times or more. Its cognate antigen is unknown. Every patient was untreated before thyroid surgery. TCRdb re-called the PCR reads with MiXCR. Of some 33,000 clones listed, under 14% are singletons. Notes on the study in general: Patients with malignant thyroid tumors reportedly had significantly higher TCR beta diversity than those with benign nodules, in blood and tumor.

J was trimmed by 4 bases and V by 6 bases; bases with no gene match: 6. The CDR3 spans 14 residues. Germline V gene data show CDR1 as DFQATT and CDR2 as SNEGSKA (reference sequence). Sequenced: blood. This TCR was recovered from a female donor with papillary thyroid cancer or a benign thyroid nodule (not recorded which). Some clones in this sample may be carry-over from other donors' samples. The V gene is TRBV20-1, the J gene TRBJ2-3, with 11 nucleotides matching TRBD2. CDR3 coding DNA: TGCAGTGCGGAACTAGCGGGAGCAGCAGATACGCAGTATTTT. This codes for CSAELAGAADTQYF.